This T cell receptor beta chain appears in the sequencing data of a study of control samples from healthy donors and cancer patients. Only in-frame clones appear in the TCRdb table, and some are missing; sequencing was by immunoSEQ multiplex PCR. Of about 160,000 clones listed, 96% are singletons. The sample taken for sequencing was blood. The origin of this receptor is a woman aged 30 to 39 in good health.

The chain's CDR3 is CAWSVRAGHKVNTEAFF. CDR3 DNA sequence: TGTGCCTGGAGTGTACGGGCAGGGCACAAAGTGAACACTGAAGCTTTCTTT. The rearrangement joins TRBV30 to TRBJ1-1; TRBD1 might be the D (5 bases). Per the germline V gene, CDR1 is GTSNPN and CDR2 is SVGIG (reference sequence). The CDR3 sequence is 17 residues long. V lost 0 bases to trimming and J lost 0 bases, with 17 bases between them.